This T cell receptor beta chain derives from a study of cytomegalovirus exposure and HLA in healthy donors (dated by TCRdb to about 2017). The study in broad terms: In an earlier analysis of approximately 500 of the donors, 250 to 350 Gb of sequence data and approximately 120 million unique TCR beta sequences from 150 million to 200 million T cells were reported. An early release that covered roughly 600 HLA-typed donors contained approximately 300 gigabases of sequencing data and tens of millions of unique TCR sequences. Of the 350 to 450 genotyped donors, 70% to 90% were placed in the genetic ancestry cluster associated with self-reported Caucasian donors. The study was designed to test whether signatures of past pathogen exposure could be identified by cataloging public T cell receptors. Using immunosequencing, the study profiled T cell repertoires from fewer than 700 subjects and related those repertoires to cytomegalovirus serostatus. A separate validation cohort of about 110 different subjects was used in addition to the approximately 670-subject first cohort. High-throughput TCR immunosequencing, statistical association of individual TCRs with disease status, and machine learning were combined to predict cytomegalovirus infection status. To study patterns of TCR occurrence, a later analysis re-analyzed previously published TCR beta repertoires from more than 550 donors and added high-resolution HLA genotyping. The later analysis used no new phenotypic data to find candidate immune exposures, relying instead on TCR beta sequences and their occurrence across donors. An earlier analysis of approximately 580 of the donors used high-throughput TCR beta sequencing to judge whether each TCR beta V gene segment behaved as functional or pseudogenic. Donor age, sex, ethnicity and CMV serostatus were compiled together with the repertoire data. A later genetic analysis used genome-wide SNP genotypes for about 65% of the roughly 670 donors, treating that subset as a discovery cohort. Every discovery cohort repertoire had been produced on one sequencing platform. HLA typing covered class I and class II loci at four-digit resolution. Typing coverage varied by locus: roughly 620-640 donors for A, B, C, DRB1 and DQB1; more than 500 for DQA1; more than 600 for DPA1; around 450 for DPB1. Because of strong linkage in the cohort, 5 or 6 DR-DQ haplotypes were treated as single units for association and clustering. On average, around 200,000 unique TCR beta nucleotide sequences were sequenced per donor among about 400 genotyped donors of the cohort, with roughly a sixth of those sequences being non-productive. On the study overall, not on this receptor specifically: When HLA alleles, especially DR and DQ, strongly co-occurred, attributing TCR associations to individual alleles was difficult. Because counts were too low, seventeen rarely observed V segments, including chromosome 9 orphons, were excluded from the earlier analysis of 587 of the donors. Correlated functional status among segregating V segments might be attributable to linkage disequilibrium, but an unknown experimental factor could not be ruled out. Several of the top co-occurrence clusters appeared to be linked to parvovirus B19, influenza, CMV and Epstein-Barr virus, according to a later analysis. In vitro tests confirmed that a few of the cytomegalovirus-associated TCR beta chains recognize cytomegalovirus antigens. In a later genetic analysis, fewer N-insertions in productive TCRs were reported among donors in an Asian-associated ancestry cluster than the roughly 700-donor mean. A later genetic analysis associated a missense DCLRE1C variant with V-gene and J-gene trimming of TCR beta chains, and an independent cohort replicated the association. The classifier was reported to diagnose cytomegalovirus status with high specificity and sensitivity in both the original and validation cohorts. In a later analysis, most CMV-associated TCR beta chains were found to appear HLA-restricted, with HLA associations seemingly driven largely by CMV exposure. The 87-base-pair reads could not distinguish some IMGT-functional V segments, including TRBV6-2 and TRBV6-3, so those segments were excluded. The authors suggested that the approach could potentially be extended to other disease states and immunological phenotypes. In this cohort, only TCR beta chains were sequenced, and detectable features were limited by the absence of alpha or paired-chain data. Broadly in line with IMGT annotations, most TCR beta V segments showed up in productive rearrangements about 87% or about 30% of the time in an earlier analysis of several hundred of the donors. A later analysis found that TCR association rates varied across HLA loci, with DRB1 alleles showing the most associated TCRs and HLA-C alleles the fewest. A further reported finding was that TCR beta sequences accurately predicted the HLA-A and HLA-B alleles for most subjects in the first cohort. Because some donors lacked HLA typing at each locus, the association tests relied only on the typed subset. At a false discovery rate of 0.05, a later analysis linked roughly 17,000 TCR beta sequences to specific HLA alleles. A group of highly shared sequence variants was considered likely to be a technical artifact of the sequencing pipeline. Most TCR sequences were observed very rarely across donors, whereas some public TCRs were present in many individuals. The only immune exposure information available for the cohort was CMV serostatus. In the study, approximately 160 TCR beta chains were listed as associated with cytomegalovirus. A later analysis found that HLA-associated TCR beta chains were more clonally expanded and had lower generation probabilities than equally common non-associated chains. Presence/absence analyses assumed roughly uniform sequencing depth across donors, an assumption that may not hold.

The cohort was made up of about 670 healthy bone marrow donors. All cohort members were sampled while nominally healthy, although unrecorded immune exposures were likely present. The donor tested CMV seropositive, placing the donor among the 289 seropositive members of the cohort. Every donor gave a peripheral blood sample, and the peripheral blood mononuclear cells from that sample were used for TCR beta sequencing. The Qiagen DNeasy Blood Extraction Kit was used to extract genomic DNA from the blood cell samples. Library preparation was by the immunoSEQ multiplex PCR assay. The multiplex PCR relied on a mix of 60 forward primers for TCR Vbeta segments and 13 reverse primers for TCR Jbeta segments. The CDR3 region of rearranged TCR beta genes was amplified from genomic DNA with a multiplex PCR assay. Amplified TCR beta libraries were sequenced as 87-base-pair reads on the Illumina HiSeq System. As for how the authors treated the data: Across the 600 to 700 repertoires, a later analysis counted 80 million or so unique TCR beta chains, approximately 10 million of which were shared by at least two donors. Raw reads were error-corrected and collapsed into unique sequences with a nearest-neighbor algorithm that merged closely related sequences to remove PCR and sequencing errors. CDR3 sequences were aligned to IMGT reference sequences to assign V, D and J gene segments. Each retained sequence needed at least a six-nucleotide match to both a V gene segment and a J gene segment. A rearrangement counted as productive if the CDR3 had no stop codons and remained in frame with V and J, and every other rearrangement counted as non-productive. CDR3 was defined according to IMGT convention as the region running from the second conserved V-encoded cysteine to the conserved J-encoded phenylalanine. The earlier analysis of 500 to 650 of the donors excluded any sequence lacking an unambiguous match to a single V gene segment. An earlier analysis of approximately 590 of the donors classified V segments as functional when productive rearrangements were above 56.7% and as segregating when the standard deviation between donors was above 5%. A statistical classification framework was built to diagnose cytomegalovirus status from the catalog of TCR beta chain sequences. In a later analysis, V and J genes were assigned by comparing TCR nucleotide sequences against IMGT/GENE-DB human TR gene sequences. In a later analysis, CDR3 sequences and most-parsimonious VDJ recombination scenarios were assigned using the TCRdist pipeline. In a later analysis, each TCR beta chain was defined by its CDR3 amino acid sequence together with its V-gene family, and reads lacking a unique V-gene family were excluded. To address suspected cross-contamination and a sequencing artifact, a later analysis removed approximately 600 highly shared, low-generation-probability nucleotide sequences. A later analysis calculated a clonal expansion index for each public chain from normalized within-repertoire ranks of inferred template counts. In a later analysis, generation probabilities were computed with a VDJ recombination model fitted to out-of-frame rearrangements, and the resulting probabilities were checked against IGoR. Hypergeometric tests were used in a later analysis to score TCR-TCR, TCR-HLA and TCR-CMV co-occurrence, with a repertoire-size bias correction applied to the TCR pairs. A later analysis estimated false discovery rates by permuting HLA or CMV assignments 20 times. In a later analysis, co-occurring TCRs were grouped using DBSCAN, and TCRdist sequence similarity was added for clustering within HLA-allele-positive subsets. Co-occurrence clustering excluded repertoires with fewer than 30,000 or more than 120,000 public chains, plus five with anomalous nucleotide sharing. Not all clones reach the TCRdb copy of this immuneACCESS table, which keeps in-frame sequences only. Checked studies attribute under half of the gap to unresolved V genes and leave the rest unexplained. V, J and clone size derive from that table, while D and trimming were established from the DNA sequence. The sample records over 150,000 clones, around 72% of which are singletons. The ten top clones hold about 3.4% of the sample.

CDR3 length: 15 amino acids, cysteine to phenylalanine. The kept DNA is CDR3 alone, 45 bases in frame from the first base. Looking up the germline V gene yields CDR1 SGHRS and CDR2 YFSETQ. The germline V and J ends show losses of 5 bases and 1 base respectively, and no gene match explains 4 bases of the junction. Details on this clone: The clone's antigen remains unknown. It has no much larger one-base neighbor in the sample; base qualities were not kept.

This chain is built from TRBV5-1 and TRBJ1-5, and 9 junctional nucleotides match TRBD1. Sequences were obtained from PBMCs. This sequence originates from a woman aged 45-60 years in good health and CMV-seropositive. For the CDR3, the sequence is CASSPGTGSNQPQHF. The nucleotides read TGCGCCAGCAGTCCCGGGACAGGGAGCAATCAGCCCCAGCATTTT. When the CDR3 is completed using the reference TRBV5-1 and TRBJ1-5 genes on either side, the full variable domain is KAGVTQTPRYLIKTRGQQVTLSCSPISGHRSVSWYQQTPGQGLQFLFEYFSETQRNKGNFPGRFSGRQFSNSRSEMNVSTLELGDSALYLCASSPGTGSNQPQHFGDGTRLSIL.